Below, 18 T cell receptor beta chains from the same sample are listed, as sequenced in a study of T cell clonality in common variable immunodeficiency. Data came from immunoSEQ multiplex PCR; TCRdb stores just in-frame clones and leaves some out. The sample was found to contain 25,000 to 35,000 clones, and every one recurs. Findings and caveats of the study: Fewer deletions and N-nucleotide insertions were reportedly seen in common variable immunodeficiency TCR beta sequences.

No antigens are known for them. Material: peripheral blood mononuclear cells. Every receptor here comes from a human donor with common variable immunodeficiency.

This clone was seen ten or more times. Read sequence stops 3 residues before the CDR3 end, and the germline J gene provides the missing end. J is TRBJ1-2 and V is TRBV20-1; D is uncertain. The V end lost 6 bases, the J end lost 0 bases, and 11 bases lay between the germline ends. CDR1 is DFQATT and CDR2 is SNEGSKA in the germline V gene (reference sequence). This CDR3 comprises 13 residues. The part of the CDR3 DNA that was read is TGCAGTGCCGAGAGGGCACCTAACTATGGC. Encoded protein: CSAERAPNYG. The full CDR3 protein reads CSAERAPNYGYTF.

Concerning this clone: The DNA ends 3 residues before the CDR3 does, and the rest of the CDR3 is filled in from the germline J gene. The gene calls are TRBV7-6 and TRBJ1-6, with D possibly TRBD1 on 5 matching bases. CDR1 and CDR2 (germline): SGHVS, FNYEAQ. The CDR3 runs 15 residues. Trimming shortened V by 3 bases and J by 8 bases, and 14 bases separated the two germline ends. The CDR3 sequence: CASSFLGERDSPLHF. Partial CDR3 DNA: TGTGCCAGCAGCTTTCTAGGGGAGCGGGATTCACCC. The full variable domain, rest sourced from reference TRBV7-6 and TRBJ1-6, is GAGVSQSPRYKVTKRGQDVALRCDPISGHVSLYWYRQALGQGPEFLTYFNYEAQQDKSGLPNDRFSAERPEGSISTLTIQRTEQRDSAMYRCASSFLGERDSPLHFGNGTRLTVT.

On this clone: The read comes to an end 3 residues before the CDR3 does, leaving the germline J gene to fill in the end. The rearrangement joins TRBV6-2 or TRBV6-3 to TRBJ1-4; D is perhaps TRBD1 (5 bases). The CDR3 extends over 15 amino acids. V lost 7 bases, J lost 4 bases, and 16 bases lay in between. Germline V gene data show CDR1 as MNHEY and CDR2 as SVGEGT. Incomplete CDR3 DNA: TGTGCCAGCACGAAACCACCAGGGCGTAATGAAAAA. Protein product: CASTKPPGRNEK. From start to end, the CDR3 is CASTKPPGRNEKLFF.

The table lists this clone with a few counts. Read sequence stops 3 residues before the CDR3 end, and the germline J gene provides the missing end. The chain recombines TRBV18 with TRBJ1-5; perhaps TRBD1 as D (5 bases). Germline CDR1 is KGHSH and CDR2 is LQKENI. V was shortened by 1 base and J by 1 base, with 5 bases between the two germline ends. The CDR3 loop spans 14 amino acids. This chain's CDR3 is CASSPQGSNQPQHF. The sequenced part of the CDR3 DNA is TGTGCCAGCTCACCACAGGGGAGCAATCAGCCC. Using reference TRBV18 and TRBJ1-5 for the parts outside the CDR3, the full variable domain is NAGVMQNPRHLVRRRGQEARLRCSPMKGHSHVYWYRQLPEEGLKFMVYLQKENIIDESGMPKERFSAEFPKEGPSILRIQQVVRGDSAAYFCASSPQGSNQPQHFGDGTRLSIL.

With regard to this clone: The CDR3 goes on 3 residues after the read ends, and that part is filled in from the germline J gene. The chain links TRBV30 to TRBJ1-1; a possible D gene is TRBD1 (6 bases). This CDR3 has 13 amino acids. The germline V gene encodes CDR1 GTSNPN and CDR2 SVGIG (reference sequence). Trimming left V 4 bases short and J 1 base short, with 10 bases between. CDR3 amino acids: CAWMDSPNTEAFF. The CDR3 bases that were read are TGTGCCTGGATGGACAGTCCGAACACTGAA.

Regarding this clone: The observed sequence ends 3 residues before the CDR3 terminus, with the missing tail filled in from the germline J gene. The chain uses TRBV30 and TRBJ1-2, with a possible D match to TRBD1 (6 bases). V dropped 4 bases and J dropped 4 bases, with 16 bases sitting between them. Germline V gene sequence: CDR1 GTSNPN, CDR2 SVGIG (reference sequence). CDR3 length: 14 residues. This chain's CDR3 is CAWMGARAAYGYTF. The covered CDR3 bases are TGTGCCTGGATGGGGGCCAGGGCGGCCTATGGC.

In regard to this clone: The read halts 3 residues ahead of the CDR3 end, with the missing end drawn from the germline J gene. The chain couples TRBV19 to TRBJ1-3, with D tentatively TRBD1 (6 bases). V was shortened by 10 bases and J by 4 bases, with 14 bases between the two germline ends. CDR3 length equals 13 residues. Germline CDR1 and CDR2: LNHDA and SQIVND (reference sequence). The CDR3 is CATSPGDGNTIYF. The sequenced CDR3 bases are TGTGCCACCTCCCCAGGGGACGGAAACACC.

This clone showed up just a few times. The observed sequence ends 3 residues before the CDR3 terminus, with the missing tail filled in from the germline J gene. V and J are TRBV18 and TRBJ1-2, with D maybe TRBD1 (5 bases). The germline CDR1 and CDR2 sequences are KGHSH and LQKENI. This CDR3 region has 14 residues. The CDR3 loop reads CASSPGQGHRGYTF. The DNA read from the CDR3 is TGTGCCAGCTCACCGGGGCAGGGCCATCGGGGC. Full variable domain (outside the CDR3, taken from reference TRBV18 and TRBJ1-2): NAGVMQNPRHLVRRRGQEARLRCSPMKGHSHVYWYRQLPEEGLKFMVYLQKENIIDESGMPKERFSAEFPKEGPSILRIQQVVRGDSAAYFCASSPGQGHRGYTFGSGTRLTVV.

This clone was seen ten or more times. The DNA ends 3 residues before the CDR3 does, and the rest of the CDR3 is filled in from the germline J gene. The gene calls are TRBV5-1 and TRBJ2-2; D unresolved. Germline values: CDR1 SGHRS, CDR2 YFSETQ. The CDR3 has 13 residues. Trimming stripped 7 bases from V and 7 bases from J, with 14 bases between. Partial CDR3 DNA: TGCGCCAGCCGGGTGGGTTACGGCGGGGAG. Amino acids: CASRVGYGGE. The CDR3 as a whole reads CASRVGYGGELFF. Supplemented by reference TRBV5-1 and TRBJ2-2, the full variable domain reads KAGVTQTPRYLIKTRGQQVTLSCSPISGHRSVSWYQQTPGQGLQFLFEYFSETQRNKGNFPGRFSGRQFSNSRSEMNVSTLELGDSALYLCASRVGYGGELFFGEGSRLTVL.

This clone was seen ten or more times. The read terminates 3 residues before the CDR3 end, so the remaining end is supplied by the germline J gene. The chain carries TRBV5-1 and TRBJ1-1, with D hard to call. Trimming took off 4 bases at V and 0 bases at J, with 7 bases between the two ends. CDR1 SGHRS and CDR2 YFSETQ come from the germline V gene. The CDR3 totals 13 residues. CDR3 residues: CASSDDMNTEAFF. The CDR3 DNA, read in part, is TGCGCCAGCAGCGACGACATGAACACTGAA.

This clone came up many times. Read data end 3 residues before the CDR3 end; the end is taken from the germline J gene. The chain combines TRBV2 with TRBJ2-3, with 8 bases fitting TRBD2. V lost 3 bases to trimming and J lost 6 bases; unmatched junction nucleotides: 8. This CDR3 comprises 15 residues. CDR1 is SNHLY and CDR2 is FYNNEI in the germline V gene. The CDR3 loop reads CASSDMGLVVDTQYF. CDR3 DNA (partial): TGTGCCAGCAGTGACATGGGACTAGTTGTGGATACG.

As regards this clone: The read ends 3 residues early relative to the CDR3; the germline J gene fills the gap. The V gene is TRBV7-8, the J gene TRBJ2-7, with TRBD1 identical over 7 bases. Germline CDR1 SGHVS, CDR2 FQNEAQ. This CDR3 region has 17 residues. Trimming took 1 base from V and 3 from J; bases not matched to a gene: 12. The part of the CDR3 DNA that was read is TGTGCCAGCAGCTTAGGACCCACGCAGGACAGGCGCTACGAG. This codes for CASSLGPTQDRRYE. The entire CDR3 reads CASSLGPTQDRRYEQYF.

As for this clone: The CDR3 end lies 3 residues beyond the end of the read and is filled in from the germline J gene. The chain combines TRBV6-2 or TRBV6-3 with TRBJ2-7; D remains unclear. V was clipped by 4 bases and J by 4 bases, with 17 bases between them. CDR1 MNHEY and CDR2 SVGEGT come from the germline V gene. The CDR3 contains 15 residues. The CDR3 is CASSSVPTDPYEQYF. The CDR3 bases that were read are TGTGCCAGCAGTTCGGTCCCCACAGACCCATACGAG.

Regarding this clone: With the read ending 3 residues before the CDR3 end, the germline J gene is used to fill in that end. V and J are TRBV7-9 and TRBJ1-2, with 11 bases aligning to TRBD1. Germline V gives CDR1 SEHNR, CDR2 FQNEAQ (reference sequence). This CDR3 has 15 amino acids. The V gene end was trimmed by 5 bases and the J gene end by 5 bases; junction bases not matched to a gene: 7. The CDR3 bases that were read are TGTGCCAGCAGCGACAGTGGGACAGGGGGATATGGC. This translates into CASSDSGTGGYG. The whole CDR3 reads CASSDSGTGGYGYTF.

This clone has ten or more counts. Coverage ceases 3 residues before the CDR3 finishes, and the germline J gene fills in the end. The V and J genes are TRBV7-9 and TRBJ1-1; the match to TRBD1 covers 7 bases. The V gene's germline CDR1 is SEHNR and CDR2 FQNEAQ (reference sequence). The CDR3 consists of 15 residues. Trimming removed 4 bases from V and 0 bases from J; junction bases left unmatched: 5. The CDR3 sequence is CASSSPTGMNTEAFF. CDR3 bases read: TGTGCCAGCAGCTCCCCGACAGGGATGAACACTGAA.

Concerning this clone itself: The CDR3 end lies 3 residues beyond the end of the read and is filled in from the germline J gene. The V and J genes are TRBV6-2 or TRBV6-3 and TRBJ1-2; possible D gene TRBD1, 5 bases. Trimming took off 6 bases at V and 5 bases at J, with 10 bases between the two ends. Per germline, CDR1 MNHEY and CDR2 SVGEGT. The CDR3 is 12 amino acids. The covered CDR3 bases are TGTGCCAGCAGGAGTTGGACATATGGC. It encodes CASRSWTYG. The complete CDR3 reads CASRSWTYGYTF.

This clone appeared a few times. The read gets to within 3 residues of the CDR3 end, and the germline J gene fills in the rest. This chain links TRBV6-2 or TRBV6-3 with TRBJ2-7; 7 bases are a match to TRBD1. The V gene's germline CDR1 is MNHEY and CDR2 SVGEGT. Trimming removed 6 bases from V and 0 bases from J; junction bases left unmatched: 8. This CDR3 is 15 amino acids long. CDR3 DNA, as far as it was read: TGTGCCAGCAGGGGAACCGGGACAGCCTCCTACGAG. It is translated as CASRGTGTASYE. The entire CDR3 protein is CASRGTGTASYEQYF.

This clone occurred many times. The CDR3 is cut off 3 residues early in the read; its end comes from the germline J gene. The chain uses TRBV30 and TRBJ2-1; D is uncertain. Germline V gene sequence: CDR1 GTSNPN, CDR2 SVGIG (reference sequence). Trimming pared 0 bases from V and 7 bases from J, leaving 7 bases between. This CDR3 is built from 12 residues. The CDR3 spells CAWSVLENEQFF. Partial CDR3 DNA: TGTGCCTGGAGTGTATTAGAAAATGAG. The whole variable domain, remainder taken from reference TRBV30 and TRBJ2-1, is SQTIHQWPATLVQPVGSPLSLECTVEGTSNPNLYWYRQAAGRGLQLLFYSVGIGQISSEVPQNLSASRPQDRQFILSSKKLLLSDSGFYLCAWSVLENEQFFGPGTRLTVL.